The rows below give T cell receptor beta chains drawn from one sample of a study of T cells of healthy individuals. TCRdb reprocessed the 5' RACE reads via MiXCR and lists one record per CDR3 protein. The sample has some 41,000 distinct CDR3 sequences, approximately 4.9% seen once. Receptors originate from a human donor in good health. CDR3s include the opening cysteine and the closing phenylalanine or tryptophan. The D gene is left open where the match is weak. Part of the rows lack a size; the others show once, few, many or a class for expanded clones.

J gene: TRBJ1-2
V gene: TRBV25-1
D gene: -
clone size: many
CDR3 DNA: TGTGCCAGCAGTGATTTTAATAGTTTTGGGGATGGCTACACCTTC
CDR3 protein: CASSDFNSFGDGYTF

J gene: TRBJ1-1
V gene: TRBV9
D gene: -
clone size: few
CDR3 DNA: TGTGCCAGCAGCGTAGGTAACAGGGACAACACTGAAGCTTTCTTT
CDR3 protein: CASSVGNRDNTEAFF

J gene: TRBJ2-3
V gene: TRBV6-5
D gene: TRBD1
clone size: -
CDR3 DNA: TGTGCCAGCAACAAGAGACAGGGAAGTAGTAGGGATACGCAGTATTTT
CDR3 protein: CASNKRQGSSRDTQYF

J gene: TRBJ2-4
V gene: TRBV12-3/TRBV12-4
D gene: TRBD1
clone size: many
CDR3 DNA: TGTGCCAGCAGCTTAAGACAGGGAAGTGACAAAAACATTCAGTACTTC
CDR3 protein: CASSLRQGSDKNIQYF

J gene: TRBJ1-2
V gene: TRBV19
D gene: TRBD1
clone size: -
CDR3 DNA: TGTGCCAGTACCAAGACAGGGGACTATGGCTACACCTTC
CDR3 protein: CASTKTGDYGYTF

J gene: TRBJ2-5
V gene: TRBV20-1
D gene: -
clone size: many
CDR3 DNA: TGCAGTGCTCAACCTAAAGAGACCCAGTACTTC
CDR3 protein: CSAQPKETQYF

J gene: TRBJ2-1
V gene: TRBV5-5
D gene: TRBD1
clone size: many
CDR3 DNA: TGTGCCAGCAGCTCCGGACAGGGGGCGCTGAGGAATGAGCAGTTCTTC
CDR3 protein: CASSSGQGALRNEQFF

J gene: TRBJ2-4
V gene: TRBV20-1
D gene: -
clone size: -
CDR3 DNA: TGCAGTGCTAGAGATTATCGGGGGGCTACCAAAAACATTCAGTACTTC
CDR3 protein: CSARDYRGATKNIQYF

J gene: TRBJ2-2
V gene: TRBV7-2
D gene: TRBD2
clone size: many
CDR3 DNA: TGTGCCAGCAGCTTACCCCGGCAGGAGCGGGAGGACAACACCGGGGAGCTGTTTTTT
CDR3 protein: CASSLPRQEREDNTGELFF

J gene: TRBJ2-5
V gene: TRBV29-1
D gene: -
clone size: many
CDR3 DNA: TGCAGCGTTAATCTGGGGAAGACCCAGTACTTC
CDR3 protein: CSVNLGKTQYF